This TCR beta chain came from a study of blood T cells in healthy people across ages. Study findings and constraints: It was the long-lived donors that had more naive CD4+ cells and higher diversity than aged donors.

Germline loops: CDR1 SGHNT, CDR2 YYREEE (reference sequence). The CDR3 sequence is 17 residues long. A sample-barcoded 5' primer and a J-beta primer mix were used in a second PCR of roughly 7 to 11 cycles. TCRdb reprocessed the 5' RACE reads via MiXCR and lists one record per CDR3 protein. The sample lists about 1.4 million distinct CDR3 sequences, around 59% occurring once. This clonotype was counted a few times. The antigen is not known. One end of the junction is discordant with germline, which a read error may explain. This clonotype was obtained from a man between 18 and 35 years old in good health. This chain links TRBV5-4 with TRBJ1-6, with D possibly TRBD1 on 5 matching bases. Sequencing was carried out using blood. The DNA of the CDR3 is TGTGCCAGCAGTTTGGAAGCTGTTGGGGGATTTAATTCACCCCTCCACTTT. Translation: CASSLEAVGGFNSPLHF.